This TCR beta chain was documented in a study of T cell repertoires in cytomegalovirus infection. Study in general: Alongside well-studied HLA-B-restricted CMV epitopes, recently identified HLA-C-restricted CMV epitopes were also used. Indications came from public TCR beta signatures; they pointed to CMV infection and to a matching HLA type.

Study-level points and caveats: Of the TCR beta families, the public ones yielded a cumulative frequency that identified carriers of CMV plus the relevant HLA. Within the response measured ex vivo, HLA-C-restricted CMV-specific TCR beta clonotypes were dominant.

This clonotype was recorded many times. Its antigen is unknown. TCRdb analysed the reads with MiXCR anew, one entry per CDR3 protein. The sample holds about 500,000 distinct CDR3 sequences; 33% are singletons and the top ten take 15% to 20%. V was pared by 2 bases and J by 0 bases, with 8 bases between. This CDR3 is built from 14 residues. Germline V lookup: CDR1 SGHTA, CDR2 FQGNSA. This chain uses TRBV7-2 with TRBJ2-7, with D possibly TRBD1 on 5 matching bases. The source material was cultured PBMCs, sampled from culture after CMV antigen stimulation. The TCR was taken from a human donor in good health (CMV status not recorded). Some clones in this sample may be carry-over from other donors' samples. The CDR3 spells CASSLTGDSYEQYF. Written as DNA, the CDR3 is TGTGCCAGCAGCTTAACAGGAGACTCCTACGAGCAGTACTTC.